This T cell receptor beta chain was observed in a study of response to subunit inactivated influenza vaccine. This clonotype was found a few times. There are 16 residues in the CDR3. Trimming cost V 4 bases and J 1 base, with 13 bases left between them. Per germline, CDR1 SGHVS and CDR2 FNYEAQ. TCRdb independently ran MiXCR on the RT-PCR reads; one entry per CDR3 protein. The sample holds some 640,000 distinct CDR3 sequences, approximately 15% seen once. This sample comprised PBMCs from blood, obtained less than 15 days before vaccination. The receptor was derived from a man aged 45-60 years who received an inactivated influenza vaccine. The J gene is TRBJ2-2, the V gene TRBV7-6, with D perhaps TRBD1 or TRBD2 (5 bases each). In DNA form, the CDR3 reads TGTGCCAGCAGCTATCTCGGGGCTCGGAACACCGGGGAGCTGTTTTTT. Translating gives CASSYLGARNTGELFF. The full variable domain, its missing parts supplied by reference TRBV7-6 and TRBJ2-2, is GAGVSQSPRYKVTKRGQDVALRCDPISGHVSLYWYRQALGQGPEFLTYFNYEAQQDKSGLPNDRFSAERPEGSISTLTIQRTEQRDSAMYRCASSYLGARNTGELFFGEGSRLTVL.